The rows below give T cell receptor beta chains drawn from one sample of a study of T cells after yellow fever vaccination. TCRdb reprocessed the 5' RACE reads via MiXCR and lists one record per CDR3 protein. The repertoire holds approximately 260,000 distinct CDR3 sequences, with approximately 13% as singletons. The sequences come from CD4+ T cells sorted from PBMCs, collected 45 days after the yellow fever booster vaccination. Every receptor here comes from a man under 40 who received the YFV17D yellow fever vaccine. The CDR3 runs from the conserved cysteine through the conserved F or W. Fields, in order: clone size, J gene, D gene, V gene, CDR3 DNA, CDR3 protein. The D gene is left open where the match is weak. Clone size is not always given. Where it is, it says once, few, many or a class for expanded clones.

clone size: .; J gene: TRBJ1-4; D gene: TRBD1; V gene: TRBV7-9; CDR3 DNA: TGTGCCAGCAGCTCAACAGGGGTGAATGAAAAACTGTTTTTT; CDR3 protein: CASSSTGVNEKLFF
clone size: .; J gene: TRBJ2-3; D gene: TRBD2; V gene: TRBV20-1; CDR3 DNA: TGCAGTGCTAGAGATCCACTAGCGGGGAGCACAGATACGCAGTATTTT; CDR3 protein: CSARDPLAGSTDTQYF
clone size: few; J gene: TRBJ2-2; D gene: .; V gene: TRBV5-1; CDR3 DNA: TGCGCCAGCAGCTGGGCCTTTAGCAGGGCGAACACCGGGGAGCTGTTTTTT; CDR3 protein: CASSWAFSRANTGELFF
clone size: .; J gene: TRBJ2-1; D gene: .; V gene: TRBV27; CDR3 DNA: TGTGCCACAACAGGGAGGCCCTACAATGAGCAGTTCTTC; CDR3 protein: CATTGRPYNEQFF
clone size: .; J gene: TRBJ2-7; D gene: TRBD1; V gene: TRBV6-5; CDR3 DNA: TGTGCCAGCAGTTACTCGAAATTAGGGACAGCTTCCCACGAGCAGTACTTC; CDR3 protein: CASSYSKLGTASHEQYF
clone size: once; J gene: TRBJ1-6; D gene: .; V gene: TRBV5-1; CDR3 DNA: TGCGCCAGCAGCAGAACAGGACAGCCTTATAATTCACCCCTCCACTTT; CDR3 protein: CASSRTGQPYNSPLHF
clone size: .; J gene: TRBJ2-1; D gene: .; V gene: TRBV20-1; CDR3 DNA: TGCAGTGCCCCGACCCTAGCGCGCAATGAGCAGTTCTTC; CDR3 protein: CSAPTLARNEQFF
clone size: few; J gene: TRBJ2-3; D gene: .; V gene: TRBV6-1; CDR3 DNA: TGTGCCAGCAGCCGCGGGATGACTCCTAGCACAGATACGCAGTATTTT; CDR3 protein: CASSRGMTPSTDTQYF
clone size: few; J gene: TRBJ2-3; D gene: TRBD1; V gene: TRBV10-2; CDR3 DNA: TGCGCCAGCAGACAGGGGGGAAGTACAGATACGCAGTATTTT; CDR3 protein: CASRQGGSTDTQYF
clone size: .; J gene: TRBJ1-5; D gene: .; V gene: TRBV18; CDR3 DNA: TGTGCCAGCTCACCAAGTCGGCATAATCAGCCCCAGCATTTT; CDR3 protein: CASSPSRHNQPQHF
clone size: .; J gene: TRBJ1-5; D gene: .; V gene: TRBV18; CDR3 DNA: TGTGCCAGCTCACCAATCCAGGATCAGCCCCAGCATTTT; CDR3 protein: CASSPIQDQPQHF
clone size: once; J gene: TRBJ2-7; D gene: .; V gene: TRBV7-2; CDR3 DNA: TGTGCCAGCAGCTTAGGCAGGGTCGGCGAGCAGTACTTC; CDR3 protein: CASSLGRVGEQYF
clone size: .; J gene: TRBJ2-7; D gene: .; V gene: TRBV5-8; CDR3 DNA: TGTGCCAGCAGCTTAGATCCAGCAAGCTACGAGCAGTACTTC; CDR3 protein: CASSLDPASYEQYF
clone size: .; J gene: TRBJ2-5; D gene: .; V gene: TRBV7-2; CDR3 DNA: TGTGCCAGCAGCTTAGACACAGGGAGGGAGACCGAGTACTTC; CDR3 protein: CASSLDTGRETEYF
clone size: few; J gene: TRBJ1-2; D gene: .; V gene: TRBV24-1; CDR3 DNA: TGTGCCACCAGTCAACAGGGTGATGGCTACACCTTC; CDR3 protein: CATSQQGDGYTF
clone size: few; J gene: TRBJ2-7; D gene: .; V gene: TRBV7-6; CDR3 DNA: TGTGCCAGCAGCTTAGAGTTGGGCAGGCAATATTCTATAGAGCAGTACTTC; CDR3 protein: CASSLELGRQYSIEQYF
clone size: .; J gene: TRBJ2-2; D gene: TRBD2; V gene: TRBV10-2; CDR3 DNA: TGCGCCAGTAAGCGGGAGAGGAACACCGTGGAGCTGTTTTTT; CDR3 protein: CASKRERNTVELFF
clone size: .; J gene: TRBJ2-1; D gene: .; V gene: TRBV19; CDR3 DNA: TGTGCCAGTTCCGGAAGGGGAGTGTCCTACAATGAGCAGTTCTTC; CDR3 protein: CASSGRGVSYNEQFF
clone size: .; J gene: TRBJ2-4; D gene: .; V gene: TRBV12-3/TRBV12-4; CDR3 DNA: TGTGCCAGCACGCGAATAGCGTCGGAAAACATTCAGTACTTC; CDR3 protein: CASTRIASENIQYF
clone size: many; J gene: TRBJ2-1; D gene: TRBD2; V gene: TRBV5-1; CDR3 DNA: TGCGCCAGCAGCTGGACTAGCGGGAGTGGGTACAATGAGCAGTTCTTC; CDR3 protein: CASSWTSGSGYNEQFF
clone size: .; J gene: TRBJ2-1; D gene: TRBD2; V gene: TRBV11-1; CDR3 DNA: TGTGCCAGCAGCCCAACGGCGGGAGACAGACGTAATGAGCAGTTCTTC; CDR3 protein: CASSPTAGDRRNEQFF
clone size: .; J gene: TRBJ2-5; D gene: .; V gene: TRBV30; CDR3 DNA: TGTGCCTGGAGTGTACCAGGCAGGAGGGGGACCCAGTACTTC; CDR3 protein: CAWSVPGRRGTQYF
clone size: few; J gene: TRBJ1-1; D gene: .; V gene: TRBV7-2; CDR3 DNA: TGTGCCAGCAGCTTATTTGGGACTGAAGCTTTCTTT; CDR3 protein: CASSLFGTEAFF
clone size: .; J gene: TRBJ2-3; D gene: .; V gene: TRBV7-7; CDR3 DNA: TGTGCAGAGGGGCCGGGTGGGGGCACAGATACGCAGTATTTT; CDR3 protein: CAEGPGGGTDTQYF
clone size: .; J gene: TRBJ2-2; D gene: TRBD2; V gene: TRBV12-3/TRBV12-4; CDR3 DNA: TGTGCCAGCAGTCCAGAGAGGACTAGCGGGAGGGCCGGGGAGCTGTTTTTT; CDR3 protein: CASSPERTSGRAGELFF
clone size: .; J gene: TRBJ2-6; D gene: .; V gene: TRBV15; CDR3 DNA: TGTGCCACCAGCAGGGGTGGGACTGGCATGTCTGGGGCCAACGTCCTGACTTTC; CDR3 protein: CATSRGGTGMSGANVLTF